This is a list of T cell receptor beta chains from one sample in a study of shared T cell receptors in the human thymus. TCRdb keeps only in-frame clones here, not all; method: immunoSEQ multiplex PCR. The sample consists of approximately 490,000 clones, approximately 78% of them appearing once. These data are also associated with another study on human thymus T cells.

Source material: thymocytes. These receptors were taken from a boy less than two years old with a congenital heart defect. Each CDR3 is given with its conserved first and last residue. The D gene is left open where the match is weak. Clone size, where shown, is once, few, many, or a class for clones that have expanded.

d_call j_call clone_size v_call cdr3_aa cdr3_nt
NA TRBJ2-7 NA TRBV6-5 CASRGMGHSYEQYF TGTGCCAGCAGGGGAATGGGACATTCCTACGAGCAGTACTTC
TRBD2 TRBJ2-1 NA TRBV27 CASSLGLAAYNEQFF TGTGCCAGCAGTCTGGGACTAGCAGCCTACAATGAGCAGTTCTTC
NA TRBJ1-1 NA TRBV29-1 CSVDWSEAFF TGCAGCGTTGATTGGTCCGAGGCTTTCTTT
NA TRBJ2-1 NA TRBV4-3 CASSQLESRIINEQFF TGCGCCAGCAGCCAACTTGAATCCAGGATTATAAATGAGCAGTTCTTC
TRBD2 TRBJ2-7 NA TRBV5-4 CASSPREGPSSYEQYF TGTGCCAGCAGCCCCCGGGAGGGCCCGAGCTCCTACGAGCAGTACTTC
TRBD1 TRBJ1-2 NA TRBV6-1 CASTVQGVGYGYTF TGTGCCAGCACCGTACAGGGGGTTGGCTATGGCTACACCTTC
NA TRBJ2-7 NA TRBV11-3 CASSSDTYEQYF TGTGCCAGCAGCTCGGACACCTACGAGCAGTACTTC
NA TRBJ2-7 NA TRBV6-1 CASSPRTGGNEQYF TGTGCCAGCAGTCCACGGACTGGGGGGAACGAGCAGTACTTC
NA TRBJ2-3 NA TRBV29-1 CSVEPLRDSPIRSTDTQYF TGCAGCGTTGAACCTCTGCGGGATAGCCCCATACGAAGCACAGATACGCAGTATTTT
TRBD2 TRBJ2-1 NA TRBV4-3 CASSQSGLAGGRSSYNEQFF TGCGCCAGCAGCCAATCCGGACTAGCGGGAGGTCGCAGCTCCTACAATGAGCAGTTCTTC
TRBD1 TRBJ1-5 NA TRBV19 CASSMTATGENSNQPQHF TGTGCCAGTAGTATGACGGCGACAGGGGAGAATAGCAATCAGCCCCAGCATTTT
TRBD2 TRBJ2-2 NA TRBV30 CAWTFTSGRRVGTGELFF TGTGCCTGGACCTTCACTAGCGGGAGAAGGGTGGGGACCGGGGAGCTGTTTTTT
NA TRBJ2-5 NA TRBV5-1 CASSLGSGYKKTQYF TGCGCCAGCAGCTTGGGCTCGGGATACAAAAAGACCCAGTACTTC
NA TRBJ2-3 NA TRBV12-2 CASRFLVPGTGGTDTQYF TGTGCAAGTCGCTTTTTAGTTCCCGGGACAGGTGGCACAGATACGCAGTATTTT
NA TRBJ1-3 NA TRBV5-1 CASSWNSSPSGNTIYF TGCGCCAGCAGCTGGAACAGCTCCCCCTCTGGAAACACCATATATTTT
TRBD2 TRBJ2-1 NA TRBV7-2 CASSLSVRLADYNEQFF TGTGCCAGCAGCTTATCAGTCCGACTAGCGGACTACAATGAGCAGTTCTTC
TRBD1 TRBJ1-2 NA TRBV20-1 CSARGGDSGF TGCAGTGCTAGAGGGGGGGACAGTGGATTC
NA TRBJ2-7 NA TRBV4-3 CASSPSDEVGTYEQYF TGCGCCAGCAGCCCGTCAGATGAGGTTGGAACCTACGAGCAGTACTTC
TRBD1 TRBJ2-7 NA TRBV30 CAWRIWDRVDEQYF TGTGCCTGGAGGATCTGGGACAGGGTTGACGAGCAGTACTTC
NA TRBJ2-5 NA TRBV7-2 CASSLVQGKETQYF TGTGCCAGCAGCTTAGTACAGGGCAAAGAGACCCAGTACTTC
TRBD1 TRBJ2-7 few TRBV15 CATSRFPDRGRLYEQYF TGTGCCACCAGCAGATTTCCCGACAGGGGGCGTCTCTACGAGCAGTACTTC
TRBD1 TRBJ2-7 NA TRBV27 CASSIGTGARPYEQYF TGTGCCAGCAGTATCGGGACAGGGGCGAGACCCTACGAGCAGTACTTC
NA TRBJ2-1 NA TRBV7-9 CASSLAGVYNEQFF TGTGCCAGCAGCTTAGCAGGGGTCTACAATGAGCAGTTCTTC
TRBD2 TRBJ2-1 NA TRBV14 CASSHWTSGYNEQFF TGTGCCAGCAGCCACTGGACTAGCGGATACAATGAGCAGTTCTTC
NA TRBJ2-5 NA TRBV9 CASSANRAQTGETQYF TGTGCCAGCAGCGCGAACCGAGCGCAAACAGGGGAGACCCAGTACTTC
NA TRBJ2-7 NA TRBV5-8 CASSPRANYEQYF TGTGCCAGCAGCCCGCGGGCGAACTACGAGCAGTACTTC
TRBD1 TRBJ1-2 NA TRBV5-6 CASSLDRGYGYTF TGTGCCAGCAGCTTGGACAGGGGATATGGCTACACCTTC
NA TRBJ2-7 NA TRBV5-6 CASSGGLLYEQYF TGTGCCAGCAGCGGGGGACTGCTTTACGAGCAGTACTTC
NA TRBJ2-4 NA TRBV30 CAWSVFSNRVTKNIQYF TGTGCCTGGAGTGTATTTAGTAATCGCGTCACCAAAAACATTCAGTACTTC
TRBD2 TRBJ2-7 NA TRBV7-6 CASSGRWTSGSLGSYEQYF TGTGCCAGCAGCGGCCGATGGACTAGCGGGAGTCTCGGCTCCTACGAGCAGTACTTC
TRBD1 TRBJ1-1 once TRBV28 CASSLNWDRGPGTEAFF TGTGCCAGCAGTTTAAATTGGGACAGGGGGCCCGGAACTGAAGCTTTCTTT
NA TRBJ1-3 NA TRBV12-5 CASGLRSSSGNTIYF TGTGCTAGTGGTTTGCGATCCAGCTCTGGAAACACCATATATTTT
NA TRBJ2-7 NA TRBV28 CASSLWGPGYEQYF TGTGCCAGCAGTTTATGGGGGCCGGGCTACGAGCAGTACTTC
NA TRBJ2-5 NA TRBV28 CASSRHSGAGRETQYF TGTGCCAGCAGCCGACATTCGGGAGCCGGGAGAGAGACCCAGTACTTC
NA TRBJ2-1 NA TRBV29-1 CSASQAGLNEQFF TGCAGCGCCAGCCAGGCAGGGCTCAATGAGCAGTTCTTC
NA TRBJ2-7 NA TRBV4-2 CASSQGRSGEETLNYEQYF TGTGCCAGCAGCCAAGGGCGCTCCGGGGAGGAAACTTTAAACTACGAGCAGTACTTC
NA TRBJ2-7 NA TRBV18 CASSPPHAAGSYEQYF TGTGCCAGCTCACCTCCCCACGCGGCAGGGTCCTACGAGCAGTACTTC
TRBD2 TRBJ2-1 NA TRBV9 CASSVGGLADYNEQFF TGTGCCAGCAGCGTAGGGGGACTAGCGGACTACAATGAGCAGTTCTTC
NA TRBJ2-7 NA TRBV28 CASSFFPGGTYEQYF TGTGCCAGCAGTTTTTTCCCAGGGGGGACCTACGAGCAGTACTTC
TRBD1 TRBJ2-7 NA TRBV7-2 CASSLGDRDPHEQYF TGTGCCAGCAGCTTGGGGGACAGGGACCCCCACGAGCAGTACTTC
NA TRBJ2-1 NA TRBV6-1 CATRVGEQVRNEQFF TGTGCCACCCGGGTGGGTGAACAGGTTAGAAATGAGCAGTTCTTC
NA TRBJ2-1 NA TRBV4-3 CASRSLEEPEYNEQFF TGCGCCAGCCGCTCGCTGGAGGAGCCAGAATACAATGAGCAGTTCTTC
NA TRBJ2-7 NA TRBV4-2 CASSQERDSKSYEQYF TGTGCCAGCAGCCAAGAAAGGGACTCCAAATCCTACGAGCAGTACTTC
NA TRBJ2-7 NA TRBV28 CASSRRWERSYEQYF TGTGCCAGCAGCCGTCGTTGGGAGCGCTCCTACGAGCAGTACTTC
TRBD2 TRBJ2-7 NA TRBV5-4 CASSGGLAGEAYEQYF TGTGCCAGCAGCGGGGGACTAGCGGGAGAGGCCTACGAGCAGTACTTC
TRBD2 TRBJ2-3 NA TRBV15 CATSRTRSGSPDTQYF TGTGCCACCAGCAGAACCCGTAGCGGGAGCCCAGATACGCAGTATTTT
NA TRBJ2-5 NA TRBV27 CASSPWDSETQYF TGTGCCAGCAGTCCCTGGGACTCCGAGACCCAGTACTTC
NA TRBJ2-7 NA TRBV6-1 CASSGLRGSYEQYF TGTGCCAGCAGTGGTTTGAGGGGGTCCTACGAGCAGTACTTC
NA TRBJ2-5 once TRBV5-6 CASSLVLGGHLSQETQYF TGTGCCAGCAGCTTAGTCTTGGGTGGACATCTTTCCCAAGAGACCCAGTACTTC